This passage covers 14 T cell receptor beta chains from one sample sequenced in a study of STAT5B mutations in CD4+ large granular lymphocyte leukemia. Assay used: immunoSEQ multiplex PCR; TCRdb lists only in-frame clones, some missing. The sample gives around 32,000 clones, approximately 76% of which show up once; about 0.45% is in the top ten. Sequences were obtained from CD4+ T cells from blood buffy coats. All receptors come from a human donor in good health.

The V and J genes are TRBV27 and TRBJ1-1; tentatively, D is TRBD1 (5 bases). Germline V gene lookup returns CDR1 MNHEY and CDR2 SMNVEV (reference sequence). V was clipped by 5 bases and J by 7 bases, with 17 bases between them. The CDR3 contains 14 residues. The CDR3 region has the DNA TGTGCCAGCAGTACCCTGACGGGGGTCCTTGAAGCTTTCTTT. It is translated as CASSTLTGVLEAFF.

This clone appeared a few times. One end of the junction varies from germline; a read error may be responsible. This chain joins TRBV28 and TRBJ1-1; D not certain. The CDR3 length is 11 residues. CDR1 MDHEN and CDR2 SYDVKM come from the germline V gene. The CDR3 nucleotides are TGTGCCAGTAGTTGGGGCACTGAAGCTTTCTTT. This gives the protein CASSWGTEAFF.

The gene calls are TRBV9 and TRBJ2-1; TRBD2 aligns across 8 bases. The CDR3 has 15 amino acids. The germline CDR1 and CDR2 sequences are SGDLS and YYNGEE. V lost 0 bases to trimming and J lost 6 bases; unmatched junction nucleotides: 5. The CDR3 protein is CASSVGSGMFNEQFF. CDR3 DNA: TGTGCCAGCAGCGTAGGTAGCGGGATGTTCAATGAGCAGTTCTTC.

The V gene is TRBV5-1, the J gene TRBJ1-5; D possibly corresponds to TRBD1 (5 bases). The V and J ends lost 0 bases and 1 base respectively, with 8 bases between them. The CDR3 extends over 15 amino acids. The germline V gene encodes CDR1 SGHRS and CDR2 YFSETQ. The CDR3 bases are TGCGCCAGCAGCTTGGTGGGGGACAGCAATCAGCCCCAGCATTTT. Translating gives CASSLVGDSNQPQHF.

The rearrangement links TRBV6-6 to TRBJ1-2, with a weak D call TRBD1 (6 bases). This CDR3 region has 13 residues. The germline CDR1 and CDR2 sequences are MNHNY and SVGAGI (reference sequence). For the CDR3, the DNA is TGTGGAGGTCGGGACACCGCTAACTATGGCTACACCTTC. It translates to CGGRDTANYGYTF.

This clone has a handful of counts. The CDR3 coding sequence is TGTGCCAGTAGATCCCGGGACGGATGGCCAGAAGCTTTCTTT. Translated, it gives CASRSRDGWPEAFF. V is TRBV19 and J is TRBJ1-1; D may be TRBD1 (5 bases). CDR3 size: 14 residues. The V and J ends lost 6 bases and 8 bases respectively, with 19 bases between them. From germline, CDR1 is LNHDA and CDR2 SQIVND (reference sequence).

The J gene is TRBJ2-2, the V gene TRBV28; either TRBD1 or TRBD2 may supply D (5 bases each). The CDR3 totals 13 residues. V lost 7 bases and J lost 7, with 13 bases in between. Germline CDR1 and CDR2: MDHEN and SYDVKM. CDR3 DNA: TGTGCCAGCATAGAGGGGCAGGTCGGGGAGCTGTTTTTT. Encoded protein: CASIEGQVGELFF. Filled out from reference TRBV28 and TRBJ2-2, the complete variable domain reads DVKVTQSSRYLVKRTGEKVFLECVQDMDHENMFWYRQDPGLGLRLIYFSYDVKMKEKGDIPEGYSVSREKKERFSLILESASTNQTSMYLCASIEGQVGELFFGEGSRLTVL.

This clone was seen more than once but under ten times. The CDR3 reads CASNVDGGHGYTF. The CDR3 DNA is TGTGCCAGCAACGTAGACGGGGGCCATGGCTACACCTTC. This rearrangement joins TRBV7-9 to TRBJ1-2; D might be TRBD1 (6 bases). The CDR3 is made up of 13 amino acids. The germline CDR1 and CDR2 sequences are SEHNR and FQNEAQ (reference sequence). Trimming left V 7 bases short and J 6 bases short, with 15 bases between.

This clone was counted a single time. The CDR3 region is CASSEGVRQGAANEQFF. CDR3 DNA sequence: TGTGCCAGCAGTGAAGGTGTTAGACAGGGAGCCGCCAATGAGCAGTTCTTC. The chain uses TRBV25-1 and TRBJ2-1; 7 bases line up with TRBD1. Germline V gene lookup returns CDR1 MGHDK and CDR2 SYGVNS. With 2 bases clipped from V and 6 bases from J, the junction kept 13 bases outside the gene matches. CDR3 length: 17 residues.

The rearrangement uses TRBV9 and TRBJ2-2, with 13 bases identical to TRBD2. The CDR3 extends over 17 amino acids. CDR1 SGDLS and CDR2 YYNGEE come from the germline V gene. Trimming took 0 bases from V and 7 from J; bases not matched to a gene: 6. The CDR3 nucleotides are TGTGCCAGCAGCGTAGAGGGGACTAGCGGGGTCGGCGGGGAGCTGTTTTTT. Translating gives CASSVEGTSGVGGELFF.

In its sample, this clone was seen once. For the CDR3, the DNA is TGTGCCAGCAGTTTCCCAAGACAGGGGGCGGGAGATACGCAGTATTTT. Its translation is CASSFPRQGAGDTQYF. V and J are TRBV28 and TRBJ2-3, with TRBD1 matching 10 bases. This CDR3 is 16 amino acids long. V lost 3 bases, J lost 5 bases, and 8 bases stayed unmatched. The germline CDR1 and CDR2 sequences are MDHEN and SYDVKM.

This clone was recorded a few times. The V call is TRBV19, the J call TRBJ1-3; 9 bases match TRBD1. This CDR3 spans 16 amino acids. The V and J ends lost 8 bases and 0 bases, in that order; junction bases with no gene match: 8. CDR1 and CDR2 (germline): LNHDA, SQIVND (reference sequence). CDR3 loop: CASGSQGAGSGNTIYF. The DNA of the CDR3 is TGTGCCAGTGGATCACAGGGGGCCGGCTCTGGAAACACCATATATTTT.

The chain is built from TRBV11-2 and TRBJ1-3; D gene uncertain. Germline CDR1 is SGHAT and CDR2 is FQNNGV. The CDR3 is 12 residues long. V lost 0 bases, J lost 5 bases, and 2 bases lay in between. The CDR3 spells CASSLDRNTIYF. The CDR3, as DNA: TGTGCCAGCAGCTTAGACAGAAACACCATATATTTT.

As DNA, the CDR3 is TGTGCCAGCGGCCGGGTGAATACGCAGTATTTT. Translated, it gives CASGRVNTQYF. The rearrangement joins TRBV2 to TRBJ2-3; D not certain. Trimming stripped 8 bases from V and 7 bases from J, with 10 bases between. CDR1 SNHLY and CDR2 FYNNEI come from the germline V gene. This CDR3 has 11 amino acids.